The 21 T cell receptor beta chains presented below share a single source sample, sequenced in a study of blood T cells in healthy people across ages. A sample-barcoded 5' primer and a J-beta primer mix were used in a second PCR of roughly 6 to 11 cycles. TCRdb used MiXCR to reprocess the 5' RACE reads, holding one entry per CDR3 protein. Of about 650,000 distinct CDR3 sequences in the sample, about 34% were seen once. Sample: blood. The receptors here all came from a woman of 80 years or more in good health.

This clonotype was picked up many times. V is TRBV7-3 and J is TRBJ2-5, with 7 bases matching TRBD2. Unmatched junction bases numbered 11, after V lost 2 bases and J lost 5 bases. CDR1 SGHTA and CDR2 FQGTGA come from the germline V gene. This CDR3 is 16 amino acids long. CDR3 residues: CASSLDLGTKSETQYF. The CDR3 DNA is TGTGCCAGCAGCTTAGATCTAGGGACTAAAAGCGAGACCCAGTACTTC.

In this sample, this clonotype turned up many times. The CDR3 loop is CASSAPSGETQYF. CDR3 DNA sequence: TGTGCCAGCAGTGCCCCCTCCGGGGAGACCCAGTACTTC. The chain combines TRBV2 with TRBJ2-5, with D uncertain. CDR3 length equals 13 residues. Trimming removed 4 bases at V and 5 bases at J, with 11 bases between. Germline CDR1 and CDR2: SNHLY and FYNNEI.

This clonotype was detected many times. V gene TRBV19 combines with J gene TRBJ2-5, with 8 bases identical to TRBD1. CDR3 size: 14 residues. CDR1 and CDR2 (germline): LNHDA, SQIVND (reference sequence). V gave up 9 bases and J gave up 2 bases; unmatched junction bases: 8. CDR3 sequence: CASSIGQGQETQYF. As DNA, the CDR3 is TGTGCCAGCAGCATTGGACAGGGACAAGAGACCCAGTACTTC.

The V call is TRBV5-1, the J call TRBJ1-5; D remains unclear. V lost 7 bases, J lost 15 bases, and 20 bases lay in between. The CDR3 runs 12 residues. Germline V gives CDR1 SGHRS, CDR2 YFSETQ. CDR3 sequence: CASADPGGVWHF. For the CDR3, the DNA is TGCGCCAGCGCGGACCCTGGTGGAGTGTGGCATTTT.

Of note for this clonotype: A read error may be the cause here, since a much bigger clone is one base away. As DNA, the CDR3 is TGCAGTGCTAGAGATCCCCTCGTGAGCGATACGCAGTATTTT. Translation gives CSARDPLVSDTQYF. V gene TRBV20-1 combines with J gene TRBJ2-3; unclear D gene. V was shortened by 0 bases and J by 6 bases, with 13 bases between the two germline ends. The germline CDR1 and CDR2 sequences are DFQATT and SNEGSKA (reference sequence). CDR3 length equals 14 residues.

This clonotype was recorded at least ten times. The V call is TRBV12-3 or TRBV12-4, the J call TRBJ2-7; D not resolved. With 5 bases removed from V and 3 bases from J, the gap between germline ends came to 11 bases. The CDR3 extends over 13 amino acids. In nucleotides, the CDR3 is TGTGCCAGCAGTACGCGCAGGTTCTACGAGCAGTACTTC. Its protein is CASSTRRFYEQYF.

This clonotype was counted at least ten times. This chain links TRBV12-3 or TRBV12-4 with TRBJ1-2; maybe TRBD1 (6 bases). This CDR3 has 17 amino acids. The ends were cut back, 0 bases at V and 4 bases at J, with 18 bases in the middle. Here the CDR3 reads CASSLAGPTGSFYGYTF. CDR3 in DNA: TGTGCCAGCAGTTTAGCGGGCCCGACAGGTTCCTTCTATGGCTACACCTTC.

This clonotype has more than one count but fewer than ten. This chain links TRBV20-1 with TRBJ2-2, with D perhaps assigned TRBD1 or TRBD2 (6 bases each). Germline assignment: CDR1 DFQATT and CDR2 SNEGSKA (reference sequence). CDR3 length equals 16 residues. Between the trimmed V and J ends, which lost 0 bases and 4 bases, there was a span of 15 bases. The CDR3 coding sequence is TGCAGTGCTAGAGATGTATACGGGGGCGTCACCGGGGAGCTGTTTTTT. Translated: CSARDVYGGVTGELFF.

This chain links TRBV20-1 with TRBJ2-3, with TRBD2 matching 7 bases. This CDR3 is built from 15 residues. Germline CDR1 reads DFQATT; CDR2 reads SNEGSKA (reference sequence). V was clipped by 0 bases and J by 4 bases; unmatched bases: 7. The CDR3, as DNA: TGCAGTGCTAGAGATGGGGGAGGGGAGGCAGATACGCAGTATTTT. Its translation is CSARDGGGEADTQYF.

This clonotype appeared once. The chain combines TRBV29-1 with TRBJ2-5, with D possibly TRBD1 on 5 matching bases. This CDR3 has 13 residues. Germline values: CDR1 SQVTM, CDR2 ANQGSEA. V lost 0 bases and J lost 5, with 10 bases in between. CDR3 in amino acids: CSVEDHKGETQYF. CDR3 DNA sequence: TGCAGCGTTGAAGATCACAAGGGGGAGACCCAGTACTTC. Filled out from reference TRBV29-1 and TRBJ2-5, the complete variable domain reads SAVISQKPSRDICQRGTSLTIQCQVDSQVTMMFWYRQQPGQSLTLIATANQGSEATYESGFVIDKFPISRPNLTFSTLTVSNMSPEDSSIYLCSVEDHKGETQYFGPGTRLLVL.

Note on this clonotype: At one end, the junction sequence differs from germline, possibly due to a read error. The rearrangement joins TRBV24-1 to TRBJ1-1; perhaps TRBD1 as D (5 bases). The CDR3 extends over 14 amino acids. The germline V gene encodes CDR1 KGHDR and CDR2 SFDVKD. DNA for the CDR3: TGTGCCGCCAGCCAGGACGGGGGGAGCTCGGAAGCTTTCTTT. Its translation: CAASQDGGSSEAFF.

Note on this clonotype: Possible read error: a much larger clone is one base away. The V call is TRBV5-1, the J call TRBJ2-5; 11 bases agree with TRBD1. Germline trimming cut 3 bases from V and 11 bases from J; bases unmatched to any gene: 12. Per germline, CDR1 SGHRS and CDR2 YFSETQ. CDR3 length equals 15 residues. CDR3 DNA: TGCGCCAGCAGCTCCGGGACAGGGGGAATCAATGAGCAGTACTTC. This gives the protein CASSSGTGGINEQYF.

DNA of the CDR3: TGCGCCAGCAGCCCCAATACCGGGTCGCGGGGAGAGACCCAGTACTTC. It translates to CASSPNTGSRGETQYF. The chain carries TRBV5-1 and TRBJ2-7, with D possibly matching TRBD2 (6 bases). The J call may be in error: the DNA end matches TRBJ2-5 better. The CDR3 consists of 16 residues. Germline CDR1 and CDR2: SGHRS and YFSETQ.

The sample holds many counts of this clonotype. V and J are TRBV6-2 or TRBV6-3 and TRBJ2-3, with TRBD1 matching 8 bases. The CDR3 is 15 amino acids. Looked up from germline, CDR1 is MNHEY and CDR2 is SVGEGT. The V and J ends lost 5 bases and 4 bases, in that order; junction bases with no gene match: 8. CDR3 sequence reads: CASSLDRAISDTQYF. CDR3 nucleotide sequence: TGTGCCAGCAGTCTGGACAGGGCTATCTCAGATACGCAGTATTTT.

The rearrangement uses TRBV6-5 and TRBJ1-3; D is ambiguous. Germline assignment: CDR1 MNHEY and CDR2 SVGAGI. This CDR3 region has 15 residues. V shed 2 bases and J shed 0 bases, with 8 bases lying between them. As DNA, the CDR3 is TGTGCCAGCAGTTACCAGGTCCACTCTGGAAACACCATATATTTT. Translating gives CASSYQVHSGNTIYF.

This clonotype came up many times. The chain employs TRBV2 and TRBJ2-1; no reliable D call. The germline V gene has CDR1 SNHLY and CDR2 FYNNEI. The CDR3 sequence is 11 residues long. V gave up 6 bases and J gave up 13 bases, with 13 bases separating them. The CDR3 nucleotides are TGTGCCAGCAGCGAGCCAAGTAGTCAGTTCTTC. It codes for CASSEPSSQFF.

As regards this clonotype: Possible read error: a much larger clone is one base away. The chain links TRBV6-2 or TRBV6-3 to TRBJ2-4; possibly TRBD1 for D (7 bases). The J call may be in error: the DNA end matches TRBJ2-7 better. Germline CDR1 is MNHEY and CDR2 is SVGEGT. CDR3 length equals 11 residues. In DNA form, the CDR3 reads TGTACCAGCAGCAGGGGGGACGAGCAGTACTTC. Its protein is CTSSRGDEQYF.

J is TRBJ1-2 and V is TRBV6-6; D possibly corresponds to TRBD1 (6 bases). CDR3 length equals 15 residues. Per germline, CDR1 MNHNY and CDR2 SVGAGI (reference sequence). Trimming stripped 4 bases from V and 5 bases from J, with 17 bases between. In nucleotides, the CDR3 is TGTGCCAGCAGTTTCGGAGACAGGAACGCATATGGCTACACCTTC. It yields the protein CASSFGDRNAYGYTF.

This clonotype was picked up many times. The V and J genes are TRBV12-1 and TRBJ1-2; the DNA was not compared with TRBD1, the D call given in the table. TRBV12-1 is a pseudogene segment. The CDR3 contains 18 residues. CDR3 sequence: CASSFARLGNGPDYGYTF. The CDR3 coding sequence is TGTGCCAGCAGCTTTGCGCGTCTCGGAAACGGCCCCGACTATGGCTACACCTTC.

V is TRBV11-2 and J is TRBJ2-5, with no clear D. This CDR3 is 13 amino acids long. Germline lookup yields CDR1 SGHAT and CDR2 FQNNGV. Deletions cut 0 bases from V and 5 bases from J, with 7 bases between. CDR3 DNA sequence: TGTGCCAGCAGCTTAGATCCCTCGGAGACCCAGTACTTC. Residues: CASSLDPSETQYF.

The CDR3 DNA sequence: TGTGCCAGCAGTTTAGAGTTGTACACTGAAGCTTTCTTT. Protein product: CASSLELYTEAFF. The J gene is TRBJ1-1, the V gene TRBV12-3 or TRBV12-4; D not certain. The CDR3 covers 13 residues. The V end was cut by 1 base, the J end by 3 bases, with 6 bases between.